This TCR beta chain was retrieved from a study of T-cell reconstitution after alpha-beta-depleted transplantation in children. This clonotype showed up many times. Antigen specificity is unknown. V was clipped by 6 bases and J by 7 bases, with 12 bases between them. This CDR3 region has 12 residues. The study, taken as a whole, reports: Some patients' high day-60 TCRbeta diversity was traced to surviving recipient T cells and thymic progenitors. T-cell counts and diversity at one year following transplant were attributed mainly to newly produced T cells.

A library of TCRbeta sequences, prepared with unique molecular identifiers, was generated. TCRdb reanalysed the PCR reads using MiXCR and keeps one entry per CDR3 protein. The data contain roughly 490,000 distinct CDR3 sequences, about an eighth of them seen just once; the ten biggest clones take up 12% to 15%. This specimen was PBMCs, mostly from graft donor cells, taken 180 days after TCRalphabeta/CD19-depleted stem cell transplant. The TCR sequence derives from a female patient aged 2-10 years who had a stem cell transplant for aplastic anemia, so the T cells may come from the graft donor. The chain uses TRBV12-3 or TRBV12-4 and TRBJ2-5; D assignment may be TRBD1 or TRBD2 (5 bases each). The CDR3 DNA reads TGTGCCAGCAGGAGGGGTGCTGGGACCCAGTACTTC. It codes for CASRRGAGTQYF.